The 8 T cell receptor beta chains listed next were all sequenced from one sample in a study of immune characterization of retroperitoneal liposarcoma. TCRdb redid the calling of the PCR reads with MiXCR, one entry per CDR3 protein. The data contain about 11,000 distinct CDR3 sequences, around a quarter of them seen just once; the ten biggest clones take up about 9%. Sequences were obtained from tumor tissue. The receptors originated from a male donor with retroperitoneal liposarcoma.

This chain joins TRBV6-1 and TRBJ2-1; perhaps D is TRBD1 or TRBD2 (6 bases each). The CDR3 is 15 residues long. The V and J ends lost 6 bases and 0 bases respectively, with 12 bases between them. The V gene's germline CDR1 is MNHNS and CDR2 SASEGT. CDR3 in DNA: TGTGCCAGCAGCGGGGGCTCCAACTCCTACAATGAGCAGTTCTTC. This sequence encodes CASSGGSNSYNEQFF.

There are a few counts of this clonotype. V gene TRBV6-5 combines with J gene TRBJ2-3; D not certain. V gave up 0 bases and J gave up 2 bases, with 9 bases separating them. Per the germline V gene, CDR1 is MNHEY and CDR2 is SVGAGI. The CDR3 is made up of 15 amino acids. Written as DNA, the CDR3 is TGTGCCAGCAGTTACTCTCAGGTGTACACAGATACGCAGTATTTT. Translation: CASSYSQVYTDTQYF.

At least ten counts were recorded for this clonotype. The chain combines TRBV7-8 with TRBJ1-2; D remains ambiguous. This CDR3 region has 14 residues. The germline V gene encodes CDR1 SGHVS and CDR2 FQNEAQ. The V and J ends lost 1 base and 8 bases respectively, with 14 bases between them. The CDR3 DNA follows: TGTGCCAGCAGCTTAGTCGCGGCGGGTTGGGGCTACACCTTC. It specifies CASSLVAAGWGYTF.

This clonotype is labeled as medium-sized. The V and J genes are TRBV27 and TRBJ1-2, with D perhaps TRBD1 (6 bases). The CDR3 totals 14 residues. V lost 2 bases and J 8 bases, leaving 15 bases between the germline ends. The germline V gene has CDR1 MNHEY and CDR2 SMNVEV (reference sequence). This CDR3 is CASSLLTGKTGYTF. Written as DNA, the CDR3 is TGTGCCAGCAGTTTACTAACAGGGAAAACCGGCTACACCTTC.

Only a few counts were recorded for this clonotype. The V call is TRBV12-3 or TRBV12-4, the J call TRBJ2-1; D unresolved. The CDR3 length is 13 residues. The V end lost 1 base, the J end lost 7 bases, and 8 bases lay between the germline ends. The CDR3 region is CASSLGVRNEQFF. The CDR3, as DNA: TGTGCCAGCAGTTTAGGGGTAAGAAATGAGCAGTTCTTC.

V and J are TRBV12-3 or TRBV12-4 and TRBJ2-4; 11 nucleotides agree with TRBD2. This CDR3 comprises 17 residues. V lost 5 bases, J lost 13 bases, and 19 bases stayed unmatched. The CDR3: CASSTAGTSGSYNEQYF. Written as DNA, the CDR3 is TGTGCCAGCAGTACCGCCGGGACTAGCGGTTCCTACAATGAGCAGTACTTC.

The chain is built from TRBV6-1 and TRBJ1-5; tentative D call: TRBD1 (6 bases). This CDR3 has 14 amino acids. Germline values: CDR1 MNHNS, CDR2 SASEGT. The ends were cut back, 5 bases at V and 3 bases at J, with 11 bases in the middle. The CDR3 here is CASSPGTPNQPQHF. CDR3 nucleotide sequence: TGTGCCAGCAGTCCCGGGACACCCAATCAGCCCCAGCATTTT.

V is TRBV7-2 and J is TRBJ2-3; tentative D call: TRBD1 (6 bases). This CDR3 is 15 amino acids long. Germline lookup yields CDR1 SGHTA and CDR2 FQGNSA. With 4 bases removed from V and 2 bases from J, the gap between germline ends came to 13 bases. CDR3 in DNA: TGTGCCAGCAGCTCGCAACAGGGTTCCACAGATACGCAGTATTTT. Translation: CASSSQQGSTDTQYF.